Shown below are 30 T cell receptor beta chains from a single sample sequenced in a study of blood T cells in healthy people across ages. A J-beta primer mix and a sample-barcoded 5' primer were used in a second PCR of roughly 6 to 11 cycles. TCRdb processed the 5' RACE reads anew with MiXCR; each CDR3 protein has one entry. The sample lists more than 1 million distinct CDR3 sequences, 45% occurring once. The sequencing sample was made of blood. These receptors came from a woman aged 55-69 years in good health.

This clonotype has just a few counts. The chain employs TRBV5-6 and TRBJ2-3; possibly TRBD1 for D (6 bases). The length of the CDR3 is 14 residues. In germline, CDR1 is SGHDT, CDR2 YYEEEE. V lost 4 bases to trimming and J lost 8 bases, with 17 bases between them. CDR3 DNA sequence: TGTGCCAGCAGCCCAGGGACAACCCTTGGTACGCAGTATTTT. As protein: CASSPGTTLGTQYF.

There are a few counts of this clonotype. V usage is TRBV6-5 and J usage is TRBJ1-6, with 9 bases lining up with TRBD1. CDR3 length equals 18 residues. Germline V gives CDR1 MNHEY, CDR2 SVGAGI. With 0 bases clipped from V and 0 bases from J, the junction kept 3 bases outside the gene matches. CDR3: CASSYSGTGSSYNSPLHF. The CDR3 DNA reads as TGTGCCAGCAGTTACTCTGGGACAGGGAGCTCCTATAATTCACCCCTCCACTTT.

The chain carries TRBV4-1 and TRBJ1-6, with 12 bases identical to TRBD1. This CDR3 contains 18 residues. CDR1 is MGHRA and CDR2 is YSYEKL in the germline V gene. The junction had 11 bases not matched to a gene; V was cut back by 1 base and J by 10 bases. CDR3 region: CASSQGPGTGGEVSPLHF. In nucleotides, the CDR3 is TGCGCCAGCAGCCAAGGTCCCGGGACAGGGGGCGAAGTCTCACCCCTCCACTTT.

This clonotype occurred a few times. The chain is built from TRBV12-3 or TRBV12-4 and TRBJ1-1; weak D call: TRBD1 (6 bases). CDR3 size: 14 residues. Between the trimmed V and J ends, which lost 3 bases and 5 bases, there was a span of 13 bases. Here the CDR3 reads CASSFGGRGTEAFF. The CDR3 nucleotides read TGTGCCAGCAGTTTTGGGGGTAGGGGGACTGAAGCTTTCTTT.

V usage is TRBV12-3 or TRBV12-4 and J usage is TRBJ2-3; 9 bases are shared with TRBD2. V lost 3 bases to trimming and J lost 7 bases; unmatched junction nucleotides: 5. This CDR3 has 14 amino acids. The CDR3 DNA sequence: TGTGCCAGCAGTTTGGCGGGAGGGCCATATACGCAGTATTTT. Amino acids: CASSLAGGPYTQYF.

This chain connects TRBV29-1 to TRBJ2-5; D unresolved. The V and J ends lost 8 bases and 4 bases respectively, with 11 bases between them. Germline V gene lookup returns CDR1 SQVTM and CDR2 ANQGSEA. The CDR3 consists of 11 residues. The DNA for the CDR3 is TGCAGCACCCACTGGGGAGAGACCCAGTACTTC. It translates to CSTHWGETQYF.

This chain connects TRBV27 to TRBJ1-4; D is unresolved. CDR1 MNHEY and CDR2 SMNVEV come from the germline V gene (reference sequence). Trimming pared 6 bases from V and 5 bases from J, leaving 7 bases between. This CDR3 is 12 amino acids long. The CDR3 DNA is TGTGCCAGCAGGGAAAACAATGAAAAACTGTTTTTT. The encoded protein is CASRENNEKLFF.

V usage is TRBV6-5 and J usage is TRBJ2-3; the D gene could be TRBD1 or TRBD2 (5 bases each). Germline CDR1 reads MNHEY; CDR2 reads SVGAGI. V was clipped by 6 bases and J by 4 bases, with 20 bases between them. The CDR3 is 16 amino acids. The CDR3 is CASSPRWGSGADTQYF. The CDR3 nucleotides are TGTGCCAGCAGCCCGCGGTGGGGGAGCGGCGCAGATACGCAGTATTTT.

The chain combines TRBV21-1 with TRBJ1-1. TRBV21-1 is a pseudogene. There are 17 residues in the CDR3. This chain's CDR3 is CASSMGSNYVELAEAFF. The CDR3 region has the DNA TGTGCCAGCAGCATGGGCTCCAACTATGTTGAATTAGCTGAAGCTTTCTTT.

The chain combines TRBV2 with TRBJ2-3, with 9 bases aligning to TRBD1. Germline loops: CDR1 SNHLY, CDR2 FYNNEI. The CDR3 runs 13 residues. V shed 4 bases, J shed 4 bases, and the junction held 0 bases outside the gene matches. CDR3 nucleotides: TGTGCCAGCAGTGGGACAGGGGCAGATACGCAGTATTTT. Protein sequence: CASSGTGADTQYF.

As for this clonotype: This may be a read error, as it is one base from a much larger clone. V gene TRBV20-1 combines with J gene TRBJ2-1, with D perhaps matching TRBD2 (6 bases). Germline loops: CDR1 DFQATT, CDR2 SNEGSKA (reference sequence). This CDR3 is 15 amino acids long. Here the CDR3 DNA reads TGCAGTGCTGGAGATATTAGCGGCAGCTACAATGAGCAGTTCTTC. It translates to CSAGDISGSYNEQFF.

The genes are TRBV13 and TRBJ2-3; D perhaps matches TRBD2 (6 bases). Germline V CDR1 and CDR2: PRHDT, FYEKMQ (reference sequence). This CDR3 spans 15 amino acids. With 3 bases removed from V and 8 bases from J, the gap between germline ends came to 18 bases. The chain's CDR3 is CASSLGRREGGTQYF. The CDR3 nucleotides are TGTGCCAGCAGCTTGGGGCGGAGGGAAGGCGGTACGCAGTATTTT. Using reference TRBV13 and TRBJ2-3 for the parts outside the CDR3, the full variable domain is AAGVIQSPRHLIKEKRETATLKCYPIPRHDTVYWYQQGPGQDPQFLISFYEKMQSDKGSIPDRFSAQQFSDYHSELNMSSLELGDSALYFCASSLGRREGGTQYFGPGTRLTVL.

The V gene is TRBV7-2, the J gene TRBJ2-5, with D unresolved. CDR1 SGHTA and CDR2 FQGNSA come from the germline V gene. The CDR3 totals 14 residues. Between the trimmed V and J ends, which lost 3 bases and 3 bases, there was a span of 11 bases. CDR3 DNA sequence: TGTGCCAGCAGCTTTCAAGGGTTAGAAGAGACCCAGTACTTC. Encoded protein: CASSFQGLEETQYF.

The genes are TRBV2 and TRBJ2-3, with 7 nucleotides matching TRBD2. The germline V gene has CDR1 SNHLY and CDR2 FYNNEI. Trimming cost V 2 bases and J 4 bases; bases outside gene matches: 15. CDR3 length: 18 amino acids. The CDR3 sequence: CASSEHWSETSRSDTQYF. In DNA, the CDR3 is TGTGCCAGCAGTGAACACTGGTCCGAGACTAGCCGCTCAGATACGCAGTATTTT.

This clonotype was seen many times. The chain carries TRBV20-1 and TRBJ2-1, with 9 bases that match TRBD2. Per germline, CDR1 DFQATT and CDR2 SNEGSKA (reference sequence). Trimming took 6 bases from V and 5 from J; bases not matched to a gene: 14. This CDR3 is built from 16 residues. The DNA of the CDR3 is TGCAGTGCGCCATACGGCGGGAGGGCCTTTAACAATGAGCAGTTCTTC. Protein: CSAPYGGRAFNNEQFF.

V is TRBV5-4 and J is TRBJ2-7; tentatively, D is TRBD1 (7 bases). Germline CDR1 reads SGHNT; CDR2 reads YYREEE (reference sequence). The CDR3 runs 16 residues. V was shortened by 0 bases and J by 5 bases, with 18 bases between the two germline ends. In nucleotides, the CDR3 is TGTGCCAGCAGCTTGGTAGGGGGCGGGAACCGGAACGAGCAGTACTTC. Amino acid sequence: CASSLVGGGNRNEQYF.

This clonotype appeared a few times. The chain carries TRBV7-3 and TRBJ2-1; unclear D gene. Trimming removed 5 bases from V and 0 bases from J, with 11 bases in between. The CDR3 is made up of 15 amino acids. Germline V gives CDR1 SGHTA, CDR2 FQGTGA. The CDR3 DNA reads TGTGCCAGCAGCCCGTACTACAGCTCCTACAATGAGCAGTTCTTC. Encoded protein: CASSPYYSSYNEQFF.

The V and J genes are TRBV19 and TRBJ2-4, with 13 bases aligning to TRBD2. The J call is uncertain, as TRBJ2-7 better fits the DNA end. The CDR3 totals 16 residues. CDR1 is LNHDA and CDR2 is SQIVND in the germline V gene (reference sequence). CDR3 residues: CASSIQLAGGPYEQYF. CDR3 DNA sequence: TGTGCCAGTAGTATCCAACTAGCGGGAGGGCCCTACGAGCAGTACTTC.

A few counts support this clonotype. This chain joins TRBV20-1 and TRBJ2-1, with D maybe TRBD1 (6 bases). Trimming left V 0 bases short and J 12 bases short, with 15 bases between. The CDR3 is made up of 13 amino acids. Germline lookup yields CDR1 DFQATT and CDR2 SNEGSKA (reference sequence). CDR3: CSARDQGPRGQFF. CDR3 bases: TGCAGTGCTAGAGATCAGGGGCCCAGGGGGCAGTTCTTC.

In this sample, this clonotype turned up a few times. Here the CDR3 DNA reads TGCAGTGCTAGAGACGGACTGGTGGGGGATGAGCAGTTCTTC. Its protein is CSARDGLVGDEQFF. The V gene is TRBV20-1, the J gene TRBJ2-1, with D possibly being TRBD1 or TRBD2 (5 bases each). CDR1 is DFQATT and CDR2 is SNEGSKA in the germline V gene (reference sequence). V was trimmed by 0 bases and J by 8 bases, leaving 14 bases between them. This CDR3 has 14 residues.

This clonotype was counted only a few times. The chain is built from TRBV6-1 and TRBJ2-7; no firm D call. The V gene's germline CDR1 is MNHNS and CDR2 SASEGT. The CDR3 totals 13 residues. Trimming removed 6 bases at V and 2 bases at J, with 11 bases between. The CDR3 DNA follows: TGTGCCAGCAGCAATACTGGCCCCTACGAGCAGTACTTC. Translation gives CASSNTGPYEQYF.

A few counts support this clonotype. The chain combines TRBV2 with TRBJ2-7; 11 bases fit TRBD2. The CDR3 runs to 15 residues. CDR1 and CDR2 from the germline V gene are SNHLY and FYNNEI. Trimming at V came to 5 bases and at J to 2 bases, leaving 5 bases not matched to a gene. As DNA, the CDR3 is TGTGCCAGCAGTTTAGCGGGAGGGCGCACCTACGAGCAGTACTTC. Translation: CASSLAGGRTYEQYF.

The chain recombines TRBV7-9 with TRBJ2-3; TRBD2 matches at 7 bases. CDR3 length: 18 residues. The germline CDR1 and CDR2 sequences are SEHNR and FQNEAQ (reference sequence). Trimming at V came to 5 bases and at J to 2 bases, leaving 16 bases not matched to a gene. The CDR3: CASSPKDGLEGHTDTQYF. The CDR3 DNA follows: TGTGCCAGCAGCCCGAAAGACGGACTAGAAGGCCACACAGATACGCAGTATTTT.

The chain couples TRBV11-2 to TRBJ2-5, with 8 bases aligning to TRBD1. CDR3 length equals 18 residues. The germline V gene has CDR1 SGHAT and CDR2 FQNNGV. After removal of 4 bases from V and 11 bases from J, the junction contained 24 bases not matched to a gene. CDR3 in DNA: TGTGCCAGCAGCTACTTACCCGGGACAGGAGATTACTACAATGAGCAGTACTTC. Protein sequence: CASSYLPGTGDYYNEQYF. The full variable domain, its missing parts supplied by reference TRBV11-2 and TRBJ2-5, is EAGVAQSPRYKIIEKRQSVAFWCNPISGHATLYWYQQILGQGPKLLIQFQNNGVVDDSQLPKDRFSAERLKGVDSTLKIQPAKLEDSAVYLCASSYLPGTGDYYNEQYFGPGTRLLVL.

CDR3 region: CASSLGTGHQETQYF. The CDR3 bases are TGTGCCAGCTCACTGGGGACAGGTCACCAAGAGACCCAGTACTTC. The chain couples TRBV18 to TRBJ2-5; 8 nucleotides align to TRBD1. The germline gives CDR1 KGHSH, CDR2 LQKENI. J lost 0 bases, V lost 4 bases, and 4 bases had no gene match. This CDR3 spans 15 amino acids.

This clonotype was observed many times. This chain links TRBV10-3 with TRBJ1-1, with D tentatively TRBD1 (5 bases). Germline assignment: CDR1 ENHRY and CDR2 SYGVKD. V gave up 2 bases and J gave up 4 bases, with 11 bases separating them. The CDR3 spans 14 residues. The CDR3 DNA reads as TGTGCCATCAGTGAGCCCGGGACCATCACTGAAGCTTTCTTT. This translates into CAISEPGTITEAFF.

This clonotype came up a few times. The V call is TRBV27, the J call TRBJ1-2, with D perhaps TRBD1 (5 bases). The V gene's germline CDR1 is MNHEY and CDR2 SMNVEV (reference sequence). The CDR3 consists of 14 residues. The V end lost 5 bases, the J end lost 4 bases, and 14 bases lay between the germline ends. The chain's CDR3 is CASSKNLDSYGYTF. Here the CDR3 DNA reads TGTGCCAGCAGTAAAAACTTAGACAGCTATGGCTACACCTTC.

In regard to this clonotype: Possible read error: a much larger clone is one base away. The rearrangement joins TRBV15 to TRBJ2-5, with TRBD1 identical over 9 bases. Per germline, CDR1 LNHNV and CDR2 YYDKDF (reference sequence). This CDR3 is 16 amino acids long. This CDR3 is CAASNPLNRGRETQYF. The CDR3 bases are TGTGCCGCCAGCAACCCACTAAACAGGGGGCGAGAGACCCAGTACTTC.

The V gene is TRBV3-1, the J gene TRBJ2-5; 13 bases agree with TRBD2. Germline-derived CDR1 and CDR2 are LGHDT and YNNKEL (reference sequence). The CDR3 has 19 amino acids. J was trimmed by 4 bases and V by 4 bases; bases with no gene match: 15. CDR3 coding DNA: TGTGCCAGCAGCCGAAAGACCCCACTAGCGGGAGGGTATGGAGAGACCCAGTACTTC. Protein product: CASSRKTPLAGGYGETQYF.

The J gene is TRBJ2-3, the V gene TRBV15, with D possibly matching TRBD1 (5 bases). The CDR3 has 16 residues. The V end was cut by 4 bases, the J end by 8 bases, with 22 bases between. Germline CDR1 LNHNV, CDR2 YYDKDF (reference sequence). CDR3 sequence reads: CATSIKVPRAAGTQYF. CDR3 DNA sequence: TGTGCCACCAGCATTAAGGTCCCCAGGGCGGCAGGTACGCAGTATTTT.